A selection of T cell receptor beta chains follows, all from one sample in a study of blood T cell repertoires in COVID-19. Data came from immunoSEQ multiplex PCR; TCRdb stores just in-frame clones and leaves some out. The table has about 240,000 clones, 88% seen once. Sequences were obtained from peripheral blood. These TCRs come from a woman aged 25 to 39 with acute or convalescent COVID-19. Each CDR3 is given with its conserved first and last residue. The D gene is left open where the match is weak. Some rows have no size entry. The others give once, few or many, or a class for an expanded clone.

clone size	V gene	J gene	D gene	CDR3 DNA	CDR3 protein
few	TRBV3-1/TRBV3-2	TRBJ1-2	TRBD1	TGTGCCAGCTCCGGGACAGGGGTCGATGGCTACACCTTC	CASSGTGVDGYTF
.	TRBV6-4	TRBJ2-1	TRBD1	TGTGCCAGCAGTGGTGCAGGGGGAGACTACAATGAGCAGTTCTTC	CASSGAGGDYNEQFF
.	TRBV24-1	TRBJ2-7	.	TGTGCCACCGGGGAACCCGGGACTTTTTCCACCTACGAGCAGTACTTC	CATGEPGTFSTYEQYF
few	TRBV19	TRBJ2-2	TRBD2	TGTGCCAGTAGTACCCCCGGGGGGACGAACACCGGGGAGCTGTTTTTT	CASSTPGGTNTGELFF
.	TRBV5-4	TRBJ1-3	.	TGTGCCAGCAGCCTAAGGGGTTCGGGAAACACCATATATTTT	CASSLRGSGNTIYF
.	TRBV10-1	TRBJ2-2	.	TGCGCCAGCAGTGACCTAGTCACCGGGGAGCTGTTTTTT	CASSDLVTGELFF
.	TRBV24-1	TRBJ2-1	TRBD1	TGTGCCACCAGAGGGGGCGGTGAGCAGTTCTTC	CATRGGGEQFF
.	TRBV3-1/TRBV3-2	TRBJ1-3	TRBD1	TGTGCCAGCAGCCCACGGACAGGGGGTAGTGGAAACACCATATATTTT	CASSPRTGGSGNTIYF
.	TRBV5-4	TRBJ2-7	.	TGTGCCAGCAGCTTATGGACAGCGAAATACGAGCAGTACTTC	CASSLWTAKYEQYF
.	TRBV7-9	TRBJ2-1	TRBD2	TGTGCCAGCAGCTTAGTAGCTTTACTAGCGGGAGGGCGAATGGGGCAGTTCTTC	CASSLVALLAGGRMGQFF
.	TRBV27	TRBJ2-7	TRBD1	TGTGCCAGCAGTTTAGGACAGGGCAATTTTAAGCAGTACTTC	CASSLGQGNFKQYF
.	TRBV7-8	TRBJ2-7	TRBD2	TGTGCCAGCAGCTACGGGGGGAGGGCCTACGAGCAGTACTTC	CASSYGGRAYEQYF
.	TRBV21-1	TRBJ2-7	.	TGTGCCAGCAGCAAAAGAGAAGGGGACAGGGAGTCCTACGAGCAGTACTTC	CASSKREGDRESYEQYF
once	TRBV5-4	TRBJ2-1	TRBD2	TGTGCCAGCAGCTTATCCTCGGGAGGCCTCCCCTCCTACAATGAGCAGTTCTTC	CASSLSSGGLPSYNEQFF
once	TRBV5-1	TRBJ2-1	.	TGCGCCAGCAGCTCCCAGGGGGGATATAGTGTCTTC	CASSSQGGYSVF
.	TRBV28	TRBJ2-7	.	TGTGCCAGCAGCATAGACAGCTCCTACGAGCAGTACTTC	CASSIDSSYEQYF
.	TRBV15	TRBJ2-7	TRBD2	TGTGCCACCAGCAGAGATTGGGCTAGCGGTTCCTACGAGCAGTACTTC	CATSRDWASGSYEQYF
.	TRBV6-5	TRBJ2-3	TRBD2	TGTGCCAGCAGTTACTTTGCGGGGGGTTCCACAGATACGCAGTATTTT	CASSYFAGGSTDTQYF
.	TRBV19	TRBJ2-7	TRBD2	TGTGCCAGTAGGGGGCTAGCGGTGGACGAGCAGTACTTC	CASRGLAVDEQYF
.	TRBV7-2	TRBJ2-1	TRBD2	TGTGCCAGCAGCGATAGACCGTTACTAGCGTCAACTTACAATGAGCAGTTCTTC	CASSDRPLLASTYNEQFF
.	TRBV10-3	TRBJ2-2	.	TGTGCCATCAGTGAGTCGGGAGGCGAGGAGCTGTTTTTT	CAISESGGEELFF
.	TRBV7-6	TRBJ2-2	.	TGTGCCAGCAGCTTAGTACAGGGAGTCACCGGGGAGCTGTTTTTT	CASSLVQGVTGELFF
.	TRBV10-3	TRBJ2-3	.	TGTGCCATCAGTGAGTGGGCTGGCCTGAGACCAGATACGCAGTATTTT	CAISEWAGLRPDTQYF
.	TRBV9	TRBJ2-7	.	TGTGCCAGCAGCGTAGGGACTGTCGCCTACGAGCAGTACTTC	CASSVGTVAYEQYF
.	TRBV24-1	TRBJ2-1	TRBD1	TGTGCCACCAGTGTTACACTGGGACAGGGCCAATTCTTC	CATSVTLGQGQFF
.	TRBV6-1	TRBJ1-2	.	TGTGCCAGCAGTGAGCTGGGGCTTGGCTACACCTTC	CASSELGLGYTF
.	TRBV6-2/TRBV6-3	TRBJ2-7	.	TGTGCCAGCAGTTACTCCTTACAGGGGGGGGACGAGCAGTACTTC	CASSYSLQGGDEQYF
.	TRBV3-1/TRBV3-2	TRBJ2-7	TRBD2	TGTGCCAGCAGCCAAGATCTCCTTTCGCGGCTAGCGGGCGTTAATGAGCAGTACTTC	CASSQDLLSRLAGVNEQYF
once	TRBV9	TRBJ1-3	TRBD1	TGTGCCAGCAGCGTAGAGGGACAGGGGGCCCTCACTGGAAACACCATATATTTT	CASSVEGQGALTGNTIYF
.	TRBV9	TRBJ2-1	TRBD2	TGTGCCAGCGCGATTTCTAGCGGGAATTTCAATGAGCAGTTCTTC	CASAISSGNFNEQFF
.	TRBV9	TRBJ2-7	.	TGTGCCAGCAGCGTAGGGAACACCGGGGGGCGGTACGAGCAGTACTTC	CASSVGNTGGRYEQYF
.	TRBV7-2	TRBJ2-7	TRBD2	TGTGCCAGCAGCCTTGGGTCTAGCGGGGTTTCATACGAGCAGTACTTC	CASSLGSSGVSYEQYF
.	TRBV24-1	TRBJ2-3	TRBD2	TGTGCCACCAGTGACCCAAAGCGGGGGGGCGGCACAGATACGCAGTATTTT	CATSDPKRGGGTDTQYF
.	TRBV7-9	TRBJ2-2	TRBD2	TGTGCCAGCAGCCCACCAGGGACTAGCGGGAGGGCTGGGGCCGGGGAGCTGTTTTTT	CASSPPGTSGRAGAGELFF
few	TRBV4-2	TRBJ2-7	.	TGTGCCAGCAGCCTCGCAGGGGAGATTACCTACGAGCAGTACTTC	CASSLAGEITYEQYF
.	TRBV14	TRBJ2-7	TRBD1	TGTGCCAGCAGCCTCAGGACAGGGGGGTACGAGCAGTACTTC	CASSLRTGGYEQYF